This T cell receptor beta chain stems from a study of cytomegalovirus exposure and HLA in healthy donors. Whole-study context: The approximately 100 million unique TCR beta sequences, from approximately 170 million T cells, were found by an earlier analysis.

Each of the donors was a healthy bone marrow donor. Amplification used 60 Vbeta primers and 13 Jbeta primers. TCRdb's copy holds only in-frame clones and misses some; the assay was immunoSEQ multiplex PCR. The sample consists of 110,000 or so clones, under 85% of them appearing once. With 6 bases removed from V and 1 base from J, the gap between germline ends came to 15 bases. This CDR3 is built from 15 residues. The germline V gene encodes CDR1 MNHEY and CDR2 SVGAGI. The study's findings and limits: The majority of TCR sequences were rare, yet some public TCRs appeared in many donors.

With regard to this clone: Antigen: not known.

The chain has TRBV6-5 and TRBJ1-1, with unresolved D. Sequencing was performed on PBMCs. The TCR sequence derives from a woman in her forties in good health and CMV-seropositive. The chain's CDR3 is CASRKGGVGNTEAFF. DNA of the CDR3: TGTGCCAGCAGGAAAGGCGGGGTGGGGAACACTGAAGCTTTCTTT.